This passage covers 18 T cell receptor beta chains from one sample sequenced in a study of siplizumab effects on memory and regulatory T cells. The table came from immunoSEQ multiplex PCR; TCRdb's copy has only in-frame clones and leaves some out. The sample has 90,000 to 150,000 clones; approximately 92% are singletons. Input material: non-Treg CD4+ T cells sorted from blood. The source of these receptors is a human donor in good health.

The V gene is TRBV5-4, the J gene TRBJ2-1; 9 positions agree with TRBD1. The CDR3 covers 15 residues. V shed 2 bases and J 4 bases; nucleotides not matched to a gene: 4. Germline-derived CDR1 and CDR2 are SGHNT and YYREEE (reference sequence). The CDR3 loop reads CASSFNRGLYNEQFF. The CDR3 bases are TGTGCCAGCAGCTTTAACAGGGGGCTATACAATGAGCAGTTCTTC.

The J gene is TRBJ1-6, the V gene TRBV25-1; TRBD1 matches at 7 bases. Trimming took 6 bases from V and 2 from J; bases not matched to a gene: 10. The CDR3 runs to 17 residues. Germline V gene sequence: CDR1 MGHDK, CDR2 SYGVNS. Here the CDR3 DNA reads TGTGCCAGCAGCATCCAGGAAGGGGGCCCCTATAATTCACCCCTCCACTTT. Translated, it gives CASSIQEGGPYNSPLHF.

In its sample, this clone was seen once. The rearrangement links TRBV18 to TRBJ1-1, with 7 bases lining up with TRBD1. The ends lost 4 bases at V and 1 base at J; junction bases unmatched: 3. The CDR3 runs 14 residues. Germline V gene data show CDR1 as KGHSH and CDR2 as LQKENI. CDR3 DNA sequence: TGTGCCAGCTCACAGGACAGGTCGAACACTGAAGCTTTCTTT. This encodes CASSQDRSNTEAFF.

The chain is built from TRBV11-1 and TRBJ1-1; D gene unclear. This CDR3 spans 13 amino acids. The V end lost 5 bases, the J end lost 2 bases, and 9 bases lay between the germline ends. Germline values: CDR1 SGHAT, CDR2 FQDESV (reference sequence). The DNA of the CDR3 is TGTGCCAGCAGCCCCCCTTTTAACACTGAAGCTTTCTTT. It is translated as CASSPPFNTEAFF.

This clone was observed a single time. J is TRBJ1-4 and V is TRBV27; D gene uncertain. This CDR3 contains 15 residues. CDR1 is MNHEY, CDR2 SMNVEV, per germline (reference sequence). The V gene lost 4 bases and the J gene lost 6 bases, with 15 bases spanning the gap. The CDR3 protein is CASSSKGIGYEKLFF. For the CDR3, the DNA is TGTGCCAGCAGTTCCAAGGGAATCGGGTATGAAAAACTGTTTTTT.

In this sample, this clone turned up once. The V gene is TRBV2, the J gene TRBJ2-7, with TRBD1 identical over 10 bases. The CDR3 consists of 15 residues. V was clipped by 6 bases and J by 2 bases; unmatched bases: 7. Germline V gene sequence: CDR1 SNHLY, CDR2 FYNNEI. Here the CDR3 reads CASRTGTGVPYEQYF. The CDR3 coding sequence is TGTGCCAGCAGGACCGGGACAGGGGTTCCCTACGAGCAGTACTTC.

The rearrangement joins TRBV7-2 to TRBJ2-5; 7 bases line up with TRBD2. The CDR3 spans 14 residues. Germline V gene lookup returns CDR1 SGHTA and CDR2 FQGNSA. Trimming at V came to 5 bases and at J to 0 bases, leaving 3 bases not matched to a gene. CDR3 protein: CASSMRGNQETQYF. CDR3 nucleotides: TGTGCCAGCAGCATGCGGGGGAACCAAGAGACCCAGTACTTC.

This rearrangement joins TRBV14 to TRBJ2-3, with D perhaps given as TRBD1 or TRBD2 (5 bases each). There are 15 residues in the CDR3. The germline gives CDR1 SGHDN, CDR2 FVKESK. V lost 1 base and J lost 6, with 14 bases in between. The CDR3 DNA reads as TGTGCCAGCAGCCAAGGGGGACGGTTAACGGATACGCAGTATTTT. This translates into CASSQGGRLTDTQYF.

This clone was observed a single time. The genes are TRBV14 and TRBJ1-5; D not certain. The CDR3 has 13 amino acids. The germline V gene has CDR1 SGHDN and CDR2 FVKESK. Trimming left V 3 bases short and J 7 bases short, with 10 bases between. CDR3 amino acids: CASSQQANQPQHF. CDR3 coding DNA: TGTGCCAGCAGCCAGCAGGCGAACCAGCCCCAGCATTTT.

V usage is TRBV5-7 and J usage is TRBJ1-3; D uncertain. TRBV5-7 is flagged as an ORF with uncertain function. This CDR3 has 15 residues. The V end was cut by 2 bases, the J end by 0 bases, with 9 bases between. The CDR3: CASSFGSCSGNTIYF. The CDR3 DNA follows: TGTGCCAGCAGCTTCGGATCCTGCTCTGGAAACACCATATATTTT.

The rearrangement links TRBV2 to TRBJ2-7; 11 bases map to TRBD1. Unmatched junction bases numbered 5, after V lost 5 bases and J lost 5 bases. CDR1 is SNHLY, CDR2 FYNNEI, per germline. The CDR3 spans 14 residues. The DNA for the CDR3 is TGTGCCAGCAGTTGGACAGGGGGCTTAGACGAGCAGTACTTC. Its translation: CASSWTGGLDEQYF.

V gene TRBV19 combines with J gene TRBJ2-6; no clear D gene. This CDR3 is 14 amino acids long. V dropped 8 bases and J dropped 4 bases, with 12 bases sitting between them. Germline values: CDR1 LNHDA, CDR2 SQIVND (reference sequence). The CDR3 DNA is TGTGCCAGTGGCGAAATGACCGGGGCCAACGTCCTGACTTTC. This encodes CASGEMTGANVLTF.

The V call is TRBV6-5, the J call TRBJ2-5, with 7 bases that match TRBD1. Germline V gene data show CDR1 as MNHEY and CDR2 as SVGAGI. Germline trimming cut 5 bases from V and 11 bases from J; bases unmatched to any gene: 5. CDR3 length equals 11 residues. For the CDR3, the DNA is TGTGCCAGCAGTGGAACAGGGGAACAGTACTTC. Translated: CASSGTGEQYF.

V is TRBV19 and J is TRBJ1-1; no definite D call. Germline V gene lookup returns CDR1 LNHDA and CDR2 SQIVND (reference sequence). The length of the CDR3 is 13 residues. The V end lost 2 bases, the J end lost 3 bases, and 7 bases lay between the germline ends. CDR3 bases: TGTGCCAGTAGTATACAGTCGTACACTGAAGCTTTCTTT. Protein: CASSIQSYTEAFF.

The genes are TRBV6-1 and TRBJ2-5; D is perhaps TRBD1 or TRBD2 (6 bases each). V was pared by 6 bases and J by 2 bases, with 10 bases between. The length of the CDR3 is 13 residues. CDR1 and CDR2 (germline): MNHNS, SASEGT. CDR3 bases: TGTGCCAGCAGAGGGGGGAATCAAGAGACCCAGTACTTC. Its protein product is CASRGGNQETQYF.

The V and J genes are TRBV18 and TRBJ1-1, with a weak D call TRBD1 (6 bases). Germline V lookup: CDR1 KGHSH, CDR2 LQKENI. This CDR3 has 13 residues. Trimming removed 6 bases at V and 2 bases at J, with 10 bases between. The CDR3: CASSRDTNTEAFF. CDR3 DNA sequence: TGTGCCAGCTCCAGGGACACTAACACTGAAGCTTTCTTT. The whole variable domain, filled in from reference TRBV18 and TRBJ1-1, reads NAGVMQNPRHLVRRRGQEARLRCSPMKGHSHVYWYRQLPEEGLKFMVYLQKENIIDESGMPKERFSAEFPKEGPSILRIQQVVRGDSAAYFCASSRDTNTEAFFGQGTRLTVV.

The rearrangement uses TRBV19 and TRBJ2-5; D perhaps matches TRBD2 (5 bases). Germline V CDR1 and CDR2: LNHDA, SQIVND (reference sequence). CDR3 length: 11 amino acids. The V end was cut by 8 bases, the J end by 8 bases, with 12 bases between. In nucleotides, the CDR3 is TGTGCCAGTGACTACCTAGTCACCCAGTACTTC. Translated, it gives CASDYLVTQYF.

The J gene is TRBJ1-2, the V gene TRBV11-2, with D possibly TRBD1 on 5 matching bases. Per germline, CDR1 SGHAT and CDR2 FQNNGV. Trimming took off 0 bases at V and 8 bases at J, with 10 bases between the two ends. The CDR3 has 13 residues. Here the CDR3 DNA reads TGTGCCAGCAGCTTAGATGGGGCGGGCGGCTACACCTTC. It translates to CASSLDGAGGYTF.